This TCR beta chain was captured by sequencing in a study of cytotoxic CD8 clonotypes in ibrutinib-treated CLL. Overall study findings and caveats: Patients showed higher baseline clonality than age-matched healthy donors, and it tracked circulating CD8+ T-cell counts. Public clonotypes occurred uncommonly; on treatment, they contracted or remained stable. Clonality increased at ibrutinib response, then returned toward baseline at progression.

T cells were sequenced at a targeted depth of 1 in 200,000 to 1 in 1 million. Produced via immunoSEQ multiplex PCR; TCRdb's table is partial and in-frame only. The sample records around 160,000 clones, 70% to 90% being singletons. V shed 4 bases and J shed 11 bases, with 15 bases lying between them. CDR1 is LNHDA, CDR2 SQIVND, per germline (reference sequence). CDR3 length: 13 residues. On this clone: As yet, its antigen is unknown.

V and J are TRBV19 and TRBJ2-1, with D perhaps given as TRBD1 or TRBD2 (5 bases each). Sequenced here: PBMCs, sampled at disease progression, from a patient treated with ibrutinib. This TCR came from a human donor with chronic lymphocytic leukemia. CDR3 region: CASSTQGWGKQFF. The CDR3 nucleotides are TGTGCCAGTAGTACTCAGGGCTGGGGGAAGCAGTTCTTC.